This T cell receptor beta chain is drawn from a study of T-cell memory formation after mild COVID-19. Across the study: Clusters were largely donor specific. Overall study findings and caveats: Clones shrinking from day 15 to 85 showed even CD4/CD8 mixes; later expanders tilted CD4+.

In its sample, this clonotype was seen many times. Its target is not known. TCRdb re-derived calls from the 5' RACE reads in MiXCR, one entry per CDR3 protein. Counted here are fewer than 50,000 distinct CDR3 sequences, nearly 9.5% occurring once; the ten biggest clones make up roughly 12%. Trimming took 5 bases from V and 0 from J; bases not matched to a gene: 3. The CDR3 contains 16 residues. The sample consisted of PBMCs or a T cell subset sorted from them (not recorded which). V is TRBV12-3 or TRBV12-4 and J is TRBJ2-1, with 11 bases identical to TRBD2. This TCR was recovered from an adult woman who had mild COVID-19 (a few samples of this study predate the infection). Cell type and time point are not known. CDR3 loop: CASSGLAGSSYNEQFF. The CDR3 bases are TGTGCCAGCAGTGGACTAGCGGGCAGCTCCTACAATGAGCAGTTCTTC.